Detailed here is one T cell receptor beta chain. The antigen this receptor binds is unknown. No base qualities exist here, and no much larger clone lies one base off it. The data originate from a study of blood T cell repertoires in COVID-19 (dated by TCRdb to 2020 to 2021). Study-level background: The collaborator samples originated in the United States, Italy and Spain and spanned the acute and convalescent phases of COVID-19. Subjects who had been exposed to COVID-19, were actively infected with it, or had recovered from it provided the deeply sampled blood TCRbeta repertoires that made up the dataset. The repertoires were released in a freely available public database meant as a resource for research on the immune response to SARS-CoV-2. The material from the prospective study consisted of cDNA or gDNA derived from T cells, B-cell-depleted T cells, or PBMCs. Samples were obtained from the ongoing ImmuneRACE study (first 160 participants) and from 1,000 to 1,500 subjects provided by 6 global collaborators. The sample metadata nearly always contained a de-identified subject ID, COVID-19 status, age in years and sex. HLA class I and class II types, where available, came from metadata supplied by the sample provider rather than from assay-based typing.

The collaborating institutions used their own protocols to collect whole blood in K2EDTA tubes. For TCRbeta analysis, collaborators shipped samples as frozen whole blood, isolated PBMCs, or DNA extracted from either of those sample types. TCRbeta CDR3 regions were amplified from genomic DNA using the immunoSEQ Assay, a bias-controlled multiplex PCR. The authors' analysis ran thus. The number of nucleated cells in each sample was estimated from the amplification of reference gene primers within the assay. Sequence reads were collapsed and filtered to measure the absolute abundance of every unique TCRbeta CDR3 rearrangement. Productive Simpson clonality was computed per sample as the square root of Simpson's diversity index over productive rearrangements. In TCRdb, the immuneACCESS table is reduced to in-frame sequences with V and J assigned. These tables do not hold every clone; where another copy was compared, an unresolved V gene accounts for under half, and the others remain unexplained. That table furnishes V, J and clone size, whereas the DNA furnished D and trimming. In all, the sample holds 110,000 or so clones, and approximately 82% of those were seen once. In total, the top ten clones hold 7.9% of the sample.

The CDR3 sequence holds 15 residues, the cysteine and phenylalanine included. CDR3 DNA only is kept here, 45 bases in frame from base 1. CDR1 and CDR2, per the germline V gene, are KGHSH and LQKENI. Trimming accounts for 2 bases at V and 3 bases at J, while the number of junction bases matched to no gene is 5. On the study overall, not on this receptor specifically: Clinical and demographic metadata were provided uncurated, with the amount varying by source and participant.

The TCR originated in an elderly woman with active or convalescent COVID-19. The chain is encoded by TRBV18 joined to TRBJ2-7, and 9 junction bases match TRBD2. Sequenced input: peripheral blood. The base sequence is TGTGCCAGCTCACCAAGTCCTAGCGGGAACTACGAGCAGTACTTC. Its translation is CASSPSPSGNYEQYF.